The 28 T cell receptor beta chains below come from one sample, sequenced in a study of CD8+ T cells in alopecia areata. The sequencing template was cDNA reverse transcribed from extracted RNA. Measured with immunoSEQ multiplex PCR; TCRdb has only the in-frame clones, and not every one. The repertoire has fewer than 110,000 clones, 55% of them found once; the top ten carry 7.5% to 9%. The source material was CD4+ T cells sorted from blood. The receptor source for this set is a human donor in good health.

The rearrangement uses TRBV4-1 and TRBJ2-3; 8 positions match TRBD2. In germline, CDR1 is MGHRA, CDR2 YSYEKL. The V gene end was trimmed by 0 bases and the J gene end by 5 bases; junction bases not matched to a gene: 7. The CDR3 covers 16 residues. The CDR3 region is CASSQEGRGAGDTQYF. The CDR3 DNA reads as TGCGCCAGCAGCCAAGAAGGGCGGGGGGCAGGAGATACGCAGTATTTT.

This clone was counted only a few times. V is TRBV29-1 and J is TRBJ2-7; 8 nucleotides agree with TRBD1. J gave up 5 bases and V 1 base, and 13 bases lay outside the gene matches. The CDR3 contains 16 residues. Germline assignment: CDR1 SQVTM and CDR2 ANQGSEA. CDR3 bases: TGCAGCGTTGAAGGGCGTACAGGGGGAGTTGGCAACGAGCAGTACTTC. This codes for CSVEGRTGGVGNEQYF.

V gene TRBV6-6 combines with J gene TRBJ2-5; tentative D call: TRBD2 (5 bases). The germline V gene has CDR1 MNHNY and CDR2 SVGAGI (reference sequence). Trimming took off 2 bases at V and 0 bases at J, with 13 bases between the two ends. The CDR3 is 16 amino acids. The CDR3 DNA reads TGTGCCAGCAGTTACGGTGGGCGGAGGTACCAAGAGACCCAGTACTTC. The encoded protein is CASSYGGRRYQETQYF.

The rearrangement joins TRBV30 to TRBJ2-1; D may be TRBD2 (5 bases). Germline CDR1 is GTSNPN and CDR2 is SVGIG (reference sequence). Trimming took off 3 bases at V and 6 bases at J, with 12 bases between the two ends. The CDR3 runs to 13 residues. Here the CDR3 DNA reads TGTGCCTGGAGCTCCCAGGCGGGCAATGAGCAGTTCTTC. Protein: CAWSSQAGNEQFF.

This rearrangement joins TRBV28 to TRBJ2-1; TRBD2 matches at 9 bases. The V and J ends lost 2 bases and 6 bases, in that order; junction bases with no gene match: 8. CDR1 and CDR2 from the germline V gene are MDHEN and SYDVKM. This CDR3 has 16 amino acids. In DNA form, the CDR3 reads TGTGCCAGCAGTTTACCCCGAGCGGGGGGCCGCAATGAGCAGTTCTTC. This gives the protein CASSLPRAGGRNEQFF.

The rearrangement links TRBV25-1 to TRBJ2-7, with TRBD1 matching over 7 bases. Germline assignment: CDR1 MGHDK and CDR2 SYGVNS. After removal of 4 bases from V and 6 bases from J, the junction contained 9 bases not matched to a gene. The CDR3 sequence is 14 residues long. This chain's CDR3 is CASSGRTGQVEQYF. Written as DNA, the CDR3 is TGTGCCAGCAGTGGCCGGACAGGCCAGGTCGAGCAGTACTTC.

The chain links TRBV10-3 to TRBJ2-3; D unresolved. Deletions cut 6 bases from V and 6 bases from J, with 13 bases between. CDR1 is ENHRY and CDR2 is SYGVKD in the germline V gene. This CDR3 region has 13 residues. CDR3 sequence reads: CAISKQLGDTQYF. For the CDR3, the DNA is TGTGCCATCAGCAAACAATTAGGGGATACGCAGTATTTT.

A note on this clone: An end of the junction differs from the germline gene, which may be a read error. The chain uses TRBV6-5 and TRBJ2-3, with D maybe TRBD2 (5 bases). CDR3 size: 14 residues. Germline V lookup: CDR1 MNHEY, CDR2 SVGAGI. The CDR3 reads CAISERRSTDTQYF. CDR3 DNA sequence: TGTGCCATCAGTGAGCGGAGAAGCACAGATACGCAGTATTTT.

As concerns this clone: The same CDR3 is also encoded by other DNA sequences in this sample. This rearrangement joins TRBV30 to TRBJ1-3; no firm D call. This CDR3 comprises 12 residues. V dropped 1 base and J dropped 0 bases, with 1 base sitting between them. Germline loops: CDR1 GTSNPN, CDR2 SVGIG (reference sequence). CDR3 residues: CAWSDSGNTIYF. In nucleotides, the CDR3 is TGTGCCTGGAGTGACTCTGGAAACACCATATATTTT.

The gene calls are TRBV2 and TRBJ1-2; no clear D. CDR1 is SNHLY and CDR2 is FYNNEI in the germline V gene. The ends were cut back, 2 bases at V and 7 bases at J, with 17 bases in the middle. This CDR3 is built from 15 residues. The chain's CDR3 is CASSEIEGPAGGYTF. CDR3 nucleotide sequence: TGTGCCAGCAGTGAAATAGAAGGGCCCGCCGGTGGCTACACCTTC.

The chain links TRBV27 to TRBJ2-7; no firm D call. V was shortened by 6 bases and J by 9 bases, with 18 bases between the two germline ends. There are 13 residues in the CDR3. Germline V gene sequence: CDR1 MNHEY, CDR2 SMNVEV (reference sequence). CDR3 nucleotide sequence: TGTGCCAGCAGATTACGGTCGCAAACGGTGCAGTACTTC. Translating it yields CASRLRSQTVQYF.

The chain recombines TRBV5-1 with TRBJ1-1; TRBD1 aligns across 12 bases. The V and J ends lost 4 bases and 3 bases, in that order; junction bases with no gene match: 7. The CDR3 totals 16 residues. The germline CDR1 and CDR2 sequences are SGHRS and YFSETQ. CDR3 nucleotide sequence: TGCGCCAGCAGCCCGGGACAGGGGGCGCGGGACACTGAAGCTTTCTTT. Protein product: CASSPGQGARDTEAFF.

The chain carries TRBV7-9 and TRBJ1-2; D not resolved. The CDR3 is made up of 16 amino acids. V was clipped by 4 bases and J by 2 bases, with 17 bases between them. Germline V gene sequence: CDR1 SEHNR, CDR2 FQNEAQ (reference sequence). The CDR3 DNA reads TGTGCCAGCAGCTCTCTTAGACACTGGGCCAACTATGGCTACACCTTC. It codes for CASSSLRHWANYGYTF.

This sequence joins TRBV25-1 and TRBJ2-5, with D perhaps matching TRBD2 (6 bases). The CDR3 runs to 12 residues. Germline lookup yields CDR1 MGHDK and CDR2 SYGVNS. The V end lost 5 bases, the J end lost 5 bases, and 9 bases lay between the germline ends. CDR3: CASSSGGETQYF. The DNA of the CDR3 is TGTGCCAGCAGTTCTGGAGGGGAGACCCAGTACTTC.

V gene TRBV29-1 combines with J gene TRBJ1-2; TRBD1 agrees at 8 bases. V lost 7 bases to trimming and J lost 7 bases; unmatched junction nucleotides: 8. Germline CDR1 is SQVTM and CDR2 is ANQGSEA. This CDR3 contains 12 residues. CDR3 in DNA: TGCAGCGCCCGGACAGGGATTGGTGGCTACACCTTC. Its translation is CSARTGIGGYTF. Full variable domain (remainder filled in from reference TRBV29-1 and TRBJ1-2): SAVISQKPSRDICQRGTSLTIQCQVDSQVTMMFWYRQQPGQSLTLIATANQGSEATYESGFVIDKFPISRPNLTFSTLTVSNMSPEDSSIYLCSARTGIGGYTFGSGTRLTVV.

This clone was picked up a small number of times. This sequence joins TRBV7-2 and TRBJ2-7, with 11 positions matching TRBD2. Trimming at V came to 4 bases and at J to 3 bases, leaving 5 bases not matched to a gene. CDR1 is SGHTA and CDR2 is FQGNSA in the germline V gene. There are 15 residues in the CDR3. The CDR3 sequence: CASSWTGTSGYEQYF. The CDR3 DNA reads TGTGCCAGCAGCTGGACCGGGACTAGCGGCTACGAGCAGTACTTC.

The rearrangement joins TRBV15 to TRBJ2-4; a possible D gene is TRBD1 (5 bases). CDR1 is LNHNV, CDR2 YYDKDF, per germline (reference sequence). CDR3 length equals 14 residues. V lost 3 bases, J lost 8 bases, and 14 bases lay in between. The CDR3 sequence: CATSRDGRGDIQYF. As DNA, the CDR3 is TGTGCCACCAGCAGGGATGGAAGGGGCGACATTCAGTACTTC. Drawing the rest from reference TRBV15 and TRBJ2-4, the complete variable domain is DAMVIQNPRYQVTQFGKPVTLSCSQTLNHNVMYWYQQKSSQAPKLLFHYYDKDFNNEADTPDNFQSRRPNTSFCFLDIRSPGLGDTAMYLCATSRDGRGDIQYFGAGTRLSVL.

This rearrangement joins TRBV30 to TRBJ2-2; the D is unclear. CDR3 length: 13 amino acids. Between the trimmed V and J ends, which lost 6 bases and 4 bases, there was a span of 12 bases. The germline gives CDR1 GTSNPN, CDR2 SVGIG (reference sequence). The CDR3 sequence: CACRPTATGELFF. The CDR3 region has the DNA TGTGCCTGTCGTCCTACAGCCACCGGGGAGCTGTTTTTT. The full variable domain, completed using reference TRBV30 and TRBJ2-2, is SQTIHQWPATLVQPVGSPLSLECTVEGTSNPNLYWYRQAAGRGLQLLFYSVGIGQISSEVPQNLSASRPQDRQFILSSKKLLLSDSGFYLCACRPTATGELFFGEGSRLTVL.

The V gene is TRBV29-1, the J gene TRBJ1-2; 7 positions agree with TRBD1. The CDR3 sequence is 14 residues long. From germline, CDR1 is SQVTM and CDR2 ANQGSEA. After removal of 6 bases from V and 3 bases from J, the junction contained 10 bases not matched to a gene. CDR3 nucleotides: TGCAGCGTCCCTACAGGGGTGGCAGACTATGGCTACACCTTC. It specifies CSVPTGVADYGYTF.

This chain uses TRBV5-1 with TRBJ2-3; D remains ambiguous. V was trimmed by 4 bases and J by 2 bases, leaving 11 bases between them. The germline V gene encodes CDR1 SGHRS and CDR2 YFSETQ. The CDR3 totals 14 residues. The CDR3 here is CASSILDSTDTQYF. CDR3 nucleotide sequence: TGCGCCAGCAGCATTCTAGACTCCACAGATACGCAGTATTTT.

This clone was detected once. The V and J genes are TRBV5-1 and TRBJ2-3; D may be TRBD1 (6 bases). CDR1 and CDR2 (germline): SGHRS, YFSETQ. Trimming removed 5 bases at V and 0 bases at J, with 16 bases between. This CDR3 comprises 16 residues. The CDR3 DNA follows: TGCGCCAGCAGTTACTCCACAGGGTCTAGCACAGATACGCAGTATTTT. Translation gives CASSYSTGSSTDTQYF.

The gene calls are TRBV30 and TRBJ2-5; 8 nucleotides align to TRBD2. V gave up 4 bases and J gave up 0 bases; unmatched junction bases: 19. The germline CDR1 and CDR2 sequences are GTSNPN and SVGIG (reference sequence). The CDR3 loop spans 19 amino acids. In DNA, the CDR3 is TGTGCCTGGACCCACGGGGGGGCTCAACGTAAACCCAACCAAGAGACCCAGTACTTC. Translating gives CAWTHGGAQRKPNQETQYF. The whole variable domain, remainder taken from reference TRBV30 and TRBJ2-5, is SQTIHQWPATLVQPVGSPLSLECTVEGTSNPNLYWYRQAAGRGLQLLFYSVGIGQISSEVPQNLSASRPQDRQFILSSKKLLLSDSGFYLCAWTHGGAQRKPNQETQYFGPGTRLLVL.

This clone has only one observation. The chain uses TRBV28 and TRBJ2-7; possibly TRBD1 or TRBD2 for D (5 bases each). Germline CDR1 reads MDHEN; CDR2 reads SYDVKM. The CDR3 spans 14 residues. Trimming took 7 bases from V and 2 from J, leaving 15 bases between them. CDR3 amino acids: CASTPGTYTYEQYF. For the CDR3, the DNA is TGTGCCAGCACCCCTGGGACGTACACCTACGAGCAGTACTTC.

The chain recombines TRBV4-1 with TRBJ2-7; D may be TRBD1 (7 bases). CDR1 is MGHRA and CDR2 is YSYEKL in the germline V gene. CDR3 length: 16 amino acids. Trimming cost V 1 base and J 3 bases, with 16 bases left between them. The chain's CDR3 is CASSQGLRQGLYEQYF. CDR3 nucleotide sequence: TGCGCCAGCAGCCAAGGGTTGAGACAGGGACTCTACGAGCAGTACTTC.

The chain combines TRBV7-2 with TRBJ1-2; tentatively, D is TRBD1 (5 bases). The CDR3 runs 15 residues. Germline CDR1 reads SGHTA; CDR2 reads FQGNSA. Between the trimmed V and J ends, which lost 5 bases and 1 base, there was a span of 14 bases. CDR3 in amino acids: CASSPRDPLNYGYTF. In DNA form, the CDR3 reads TGTGCCAGCAGCCCCCGGGACCCCCTTAACTATGGCTACACCTTC.

The chain is built from TRBV28 and TRBJ2-7, with a weak D call TRBD1 (5 bases). CDR1 is MDHEN and CDR2 is SYDVKM in the germline V gene. The CDR3 runs 12 residues. Trimming took 5 bases from V and 3 from J, leaving 8 bases between them. CDR3 nucleotide sequence: TGTGCCAGCAGTCTCCAGGGCTACGAGCAGTACTTC. Its protein is CASSLQGYEQYF.

This clone was detected only a few times. The chain joins TRBV2 to TRBJ2-7; tentatively, D is TRBD1 or TRBD2 (5 bases each). V shed 5 bases and J shed 2 bases, with 10 bases lying between them. Germline values: CDR1 SNHLY, CDR2 FYNNEI. The CDR3 length is 13 residues. The CDR3 protein is CASSPPGPYEQYF. The CDR3 coding sequence is TGTGCCAGCAGTCCCCCGGGACCCTACGAGCAGTACTTC.

The sample holds a few counts of this clone. V gene TRBV29-1 combines with J gene TRBJ2-1, with TRBD2 matching 11 bases. The CDR3 is made up of 16 amino acids. Germline CDR1 reads SQVTM; CDR2 reads ANQGSEA. Trimming removed 6 bases from V and 6 bases from J; junction bases left unmatched: 13. CDR3 region: CSVKTSGAYVGNEQFF. The CDR3 coding sequence is TGCAGCGTGAAGACTAGCGGGGCATATGTAGGCAATGAGCAGTTCTTC.